The clone carrying this T cell receptor beta chain appeared a single time. The antigen remains undetermined. The data derive from a study of PD-1 blockade in classical Hodgkin lymphoma. Whole-study findings and limits: Relapsed/refractory patients reportedly had lower baseline diversity than newly diagnosed patients.

The time point is: cycle 4 day 1 (C4D1), after more than five weeks of nivolumab. Every patient relapsed after autologous stem cell transplantation, and brentuximab vedotin exposure varied. Here immunoSEQ multiplex PCR was the method, and the copy in TCRdb shows in-frame clones only, minus some. The table has approximately 41,000 clones, 60% to 75% seen once. The source is a human donor with classical Hodgkin lymphoma. The material sequenced was peripheral blood mononuclear cells (PBMCs), taken before the fourth cycle of nivolumab.

Written as DNA, the CDR3 is TGTGCCAGCAGTCAAGGGGTGACTGAAGCTTTCTTT. This encodes CASSQGVTEAFF. This chain connects TRBV6-5 to TRBJ1-1; a weak D match, TRBD1 (5 bases). This CDR3 spans 12 amino acids. Germline lookup yields CDR1 MNHEY and CDR2 SVGAGI. Trimming pared 5 bases from V and 5 bases from J, leaving 9 bases between.